This TCR beta chain was obtained from a study of blood T cells in healthy people across ages. A second PCR, run for about 7 to 11 cycles, used a sample-barcoded 5' primer plus a J-beta primer mix. Using its own MiXCR run on the 5' RACE reads, TCRdb lists one record per CDR3 protein. The sample lists 1.5 million to 1.8 million distinct CDR3 sequences, 35% to 45% occurring once. Germline lookup yields CDR1 MDHEN and CDR2 SYDVKM. V was pared by 4 bases and J by 0 bases, with 7 bases of the junction left unmatched. This CDR3 has 19 residues. The chain carries TRBV28 and TRBJ2-2, with 14 bases identical to TRBD2. This TCR came from a woman aged 18-29 years in good health. The sequenced material came from blood. The CDR3 nucleotides read TGTGCCAGCAGTTGGCGACTAGCGGGAGGGCCGCCGAACACCGGGGAGCTGTTTTTT. Translated, it gives CASSWRLAGGPPNTGELFF.